Included here is one T cell receptor beta chain sequence, with context. Which antigen it targets is not known. Qualities for individual bases were not recorded, and no much larger clone is one base off. The data were obtained in a study of blood T cell repertoires in COVID-19 (dated by TCRdb to 2018 to 2021). Concerning the study at large: Recovered participants in ImmuneRACE Cohort 3 were defined by two consecutive negative NP/OP PCR tests, clearance by a healthcare professional, or resolution of symptoms. Collaborator samples came from the United States, Italy and Spain and covered acute and convalescent phases of COVID-19. The material from the prospective study consisted of cDNA or gDNA derived from T cells, B-cell-depleted T cells, or PBMCs. Subjects who had been exposed to COVID-19, were actively infected with it, or had recovered from it provided the deeply sampled blood TCRbeta repertoires that made up the dataset. A freely available public database, intended as a resource for researchers studying the immune response to SARS-CoV-2, is where the repertoires were released. The samples were drawn from two sources: the first 160 participants of the ongoing ImmuneRACE study, and 1,000 to 1,500 subjects contributed by 6 global collaborators. Nearly every sample came with metadata listing a de-identified subject ID, COVID-19 status, age in years and sex. Where HLA class I and class II types were available, the types were taken from metadata supplied by the sample provider, not from assay-based typing. Overall study results and their limits: Clinical and demographic metadata were provided uncurated, with the amount varying by source and participant.

In the prospective study, participants were about 18 to 100 years old, resided in 20 to 30 geographic areas of the United States, and were enrolled through a virtual design. In the prospective study, cohorts were assigned on the basis of participant-reported clinical history obtained from a screening survey and a study questionnaire. In the prospective study, whole blood, serum and a nasopharyngeal or oropharyngeal swab were collected from each participant by mobile phlebotomists. Participants in the prospective study had the option to provide additional blood draws and questionnaires over a roughly two-month period. Prospective study blood samples were shipped either frozen or at room temperature before DNA extraction. The junction carries 14 bases between V and J, which are trimmed by 6 bases and 5 bases respectively. Taken from cysteine to phenylalanine, the CDR3 has 13 residues. The entry retains the CDR3 DNA only, 39 bases that are in frame from base 1. For CDR1 and CDR2, the germline V gene lists SNHLY and FYNNEI.

TCRbeta CDR3 regions were amplified from genomic DNA using the immunoSEQ Assay, a bias-controlled multiplex PCR. Turning to the authors' computational methods: The number of nucleated cells in each sample was estimated from the amplification of reference gene primers within the assay. To quantify the absolute abundance of each unique TCRbeta CDR3 rearrangement, sequence reads were collapsed and filtered. For each sample, productive Simpson clonality was calculated as the square root of Simpson's diversity index over productive rearrangements. TCRdb limited this immuneACCESS table to in-frame rearrangements with V and J called. A share of clones is missing; checked studies link under half to unresolved V genes, and the rest is unexplained. V and J calls and clone size are those listed in that table; D and trimming were worked out from the DNA. The sample table records 350,000 to 400,000 clones; around 87% of these occur just once. The ten most abundant clones make up 1.5% to 2.5% of the sample.

The receptor's source is a man in his forties in a cohort exposed to, infected with or recovered from COVID-19 (not recorded which). Sequencing was carried out using PBMCs or T cells enriched from blood (not recorded which). The V gene is TRBV2 and the J gene is TRBJ2-7; TRBD1 could be the D gene, as 5 bases match. CDR3 sequence: CASRASQVHEQYF. The nucleotides are TGTGCCAGCAGGGCTTCACAGGTCCACGAGCAGTACTTC.